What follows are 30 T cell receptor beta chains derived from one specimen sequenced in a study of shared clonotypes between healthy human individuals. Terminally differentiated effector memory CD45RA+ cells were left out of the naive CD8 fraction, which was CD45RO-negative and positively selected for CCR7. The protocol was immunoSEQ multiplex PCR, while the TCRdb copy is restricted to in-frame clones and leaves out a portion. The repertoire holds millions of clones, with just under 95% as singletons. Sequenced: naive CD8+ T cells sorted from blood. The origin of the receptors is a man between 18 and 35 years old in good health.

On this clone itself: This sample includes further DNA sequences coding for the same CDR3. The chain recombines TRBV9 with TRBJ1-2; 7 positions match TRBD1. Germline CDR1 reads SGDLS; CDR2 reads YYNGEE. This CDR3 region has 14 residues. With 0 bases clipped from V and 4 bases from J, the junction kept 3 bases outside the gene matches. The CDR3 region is CASSVDGTAYGYTF. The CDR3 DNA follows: TGTGCCAGCAGCGTAGACGGGACAGCCTATGGCTACACCTTC.

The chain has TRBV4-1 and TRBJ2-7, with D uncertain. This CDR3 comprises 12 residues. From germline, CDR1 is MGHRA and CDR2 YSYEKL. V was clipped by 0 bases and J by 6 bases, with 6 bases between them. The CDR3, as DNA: TGCGCCAGCAGCCAAGACACCCTCGAGCAGTACTTC. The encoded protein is CASSQDTLEQYF.

Written as DNA, the CDR3 is TGTGCCAGCGCCCCGCTTCCAACCGGAACCCAGTACTTC. As protein: CASAPLPTGTQYF. This rearrangement joins TRBV5-6 to TRBJ2-5; no clear D. Germline CDR1 and CDR2: SGHDT and YYEEEE. This CDR3 is built from 13 residues. V dropped 7 bases and J dropped 8 bases, with 18 bases sitting between them.

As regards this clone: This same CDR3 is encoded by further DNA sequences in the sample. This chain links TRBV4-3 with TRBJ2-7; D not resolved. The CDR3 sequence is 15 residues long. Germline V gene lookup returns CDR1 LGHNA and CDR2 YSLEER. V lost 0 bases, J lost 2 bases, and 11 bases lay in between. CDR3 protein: CASSQDLGETYEQYF. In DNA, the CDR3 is TGCGCCAGCAGCCAAGATCTTGGGGAAACCTACGAGCAGTACTTC.

The CDR3 here is CASRNTGLPYGYTF. In nucleotides, the CDR3 is TGTGCCAGCAGGAACACGGGACTGCCCTATGGCTACACCTTC. V and J are TRBV27 and TRBJ1-2; a weak D match, TRBD1 (5 bases). The germline gives CDR1 MNHEY, CDR2 SMNVEV (reference sequence). The CDR3 is 14 amino acids. Trimming pared 6 bases from V and 4 bases from J, leaving 15 bases between.

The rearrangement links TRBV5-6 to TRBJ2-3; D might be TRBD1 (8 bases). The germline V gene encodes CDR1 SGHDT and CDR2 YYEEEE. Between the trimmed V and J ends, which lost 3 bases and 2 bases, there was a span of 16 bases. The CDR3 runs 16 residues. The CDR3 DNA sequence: TGTGCCAGCAGCTGGACAGGGAGGGGGCACACAGATACGCAGTATTTT. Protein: CASSWTGRGHTDTQYF.

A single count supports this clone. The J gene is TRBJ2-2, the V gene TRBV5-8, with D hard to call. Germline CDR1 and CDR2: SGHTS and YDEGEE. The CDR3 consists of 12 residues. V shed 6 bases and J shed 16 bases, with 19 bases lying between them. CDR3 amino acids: CASTPVDPGPFF. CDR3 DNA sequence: TGTGCCAGCACACCGGTGGACCCTGGACCGTTTTTT.

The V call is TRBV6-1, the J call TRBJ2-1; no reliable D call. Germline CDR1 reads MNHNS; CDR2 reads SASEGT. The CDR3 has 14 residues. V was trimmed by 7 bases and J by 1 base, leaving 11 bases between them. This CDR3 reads CASKVSLSYNEQFF. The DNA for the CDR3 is TGTGCCAGCAAAGTGAGCCTGTCCTACAATGAGCAGTTCTTC.

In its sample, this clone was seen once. CDR3 nucleotides: TGTGCCAGCAGCGTAGAGGGGGTGGGTTACACTGAAGCTTTCTTT. This sequence encodes CASSVEGVGYTEAFF. The rearrangement links TRBV9 to TRBJ1-1; D may be TRBD1 (6 bases). Trimming left V 0 bases short and J 3 bases short, with 12 bases between. The CDR3 covers 15 residues. Looked up from germline, CDR1 is SGDLS and CDR2 is YYNGEE. Full variable domain (remainder filled in from reference TRBV9 and TRBJ1-1): DSGVTQTPKHLITATGQRVTLRCSPRSGDLSVYWYQQSLDQGLQFLIQYYNGEERAKGNILERFSAQQFPDLHSELNLSSLELGDSALYFCASSVEGVGYTEAFFGQGTRLTVV.

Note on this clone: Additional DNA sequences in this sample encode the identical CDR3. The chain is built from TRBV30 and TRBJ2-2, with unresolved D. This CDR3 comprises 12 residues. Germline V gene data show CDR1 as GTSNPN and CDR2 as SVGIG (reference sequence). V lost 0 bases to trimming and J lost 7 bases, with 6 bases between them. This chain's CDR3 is CAWSVTGGELFF. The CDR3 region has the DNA TGTGCCTGGAGTGTGACCGGCGGGGAGCTGTTTTTT.

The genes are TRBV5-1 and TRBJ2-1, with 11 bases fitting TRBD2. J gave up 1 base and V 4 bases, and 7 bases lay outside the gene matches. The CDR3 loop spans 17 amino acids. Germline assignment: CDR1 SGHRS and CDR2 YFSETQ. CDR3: CASSLGASGGSYNEQFF. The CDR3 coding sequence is TGCGCCAGCAGCCTCGGCGCTAGCGGGGGGTCCTACAATGAGCAGTTCTTC.

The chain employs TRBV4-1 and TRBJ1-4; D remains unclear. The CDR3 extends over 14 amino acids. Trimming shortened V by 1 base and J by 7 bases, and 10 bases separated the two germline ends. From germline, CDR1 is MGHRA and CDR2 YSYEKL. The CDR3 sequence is CASSQGASGEKLFF. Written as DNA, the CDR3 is TGCGCCAGCAGCCAAGGGGCCTCGGGTGAAAAACTGTTTTTT.

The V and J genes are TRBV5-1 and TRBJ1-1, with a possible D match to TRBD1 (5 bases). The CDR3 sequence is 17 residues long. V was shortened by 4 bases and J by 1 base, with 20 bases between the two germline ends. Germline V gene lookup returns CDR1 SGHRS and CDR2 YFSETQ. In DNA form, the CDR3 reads TGCGCCAGCAGCCCGCCGCGGGGGGAGGTCGGGAACACTGAAGCTTTCTTT. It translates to CASSPPRGEVGNTEAFF.

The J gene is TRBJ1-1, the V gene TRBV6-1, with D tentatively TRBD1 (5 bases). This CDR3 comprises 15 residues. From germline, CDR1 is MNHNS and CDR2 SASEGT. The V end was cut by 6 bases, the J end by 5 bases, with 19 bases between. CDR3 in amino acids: CASREGRWGKTEAFF. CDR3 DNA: TGTGCCAGCAGAGAGGGGCGTTGGGGTAAGACTGAAGCTTTCTTT.

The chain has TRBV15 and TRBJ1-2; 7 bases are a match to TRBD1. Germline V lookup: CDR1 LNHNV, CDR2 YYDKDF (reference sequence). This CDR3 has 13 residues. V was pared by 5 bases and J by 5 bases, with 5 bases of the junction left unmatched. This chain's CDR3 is CATSGETGYGYTF. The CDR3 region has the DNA TGTGCCACCAGCGGCGAGACAGGGTATGGCTACACCTTC.

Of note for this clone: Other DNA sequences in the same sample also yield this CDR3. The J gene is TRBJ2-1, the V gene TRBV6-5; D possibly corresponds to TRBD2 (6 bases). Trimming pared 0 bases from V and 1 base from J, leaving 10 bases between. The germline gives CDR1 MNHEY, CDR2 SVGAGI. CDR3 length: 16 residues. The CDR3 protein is CASSYSWGESYNEQFF. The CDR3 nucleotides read TGTGCCAGCAGTTACTCTTGGGGGGAATCCTACAATGAGCAGTTCTTC.

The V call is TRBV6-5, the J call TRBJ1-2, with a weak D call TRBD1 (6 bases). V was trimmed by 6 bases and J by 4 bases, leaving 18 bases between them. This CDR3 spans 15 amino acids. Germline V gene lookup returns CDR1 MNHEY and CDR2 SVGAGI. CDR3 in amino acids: CASSPTGTPFYGYTF. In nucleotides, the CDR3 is TGTGCCAGCAGCCCTACCGGGACACCCTTCTATGGCTACACCTTC.

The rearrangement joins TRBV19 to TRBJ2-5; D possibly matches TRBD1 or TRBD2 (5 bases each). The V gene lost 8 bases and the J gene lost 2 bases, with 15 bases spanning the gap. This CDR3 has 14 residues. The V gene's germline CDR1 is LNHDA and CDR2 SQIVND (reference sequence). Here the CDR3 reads CASSLTGLQETQYF. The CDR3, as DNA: TGTGCCAGTTCACTAACGGGGCTTCAAGAGACCCAGTACTTC.

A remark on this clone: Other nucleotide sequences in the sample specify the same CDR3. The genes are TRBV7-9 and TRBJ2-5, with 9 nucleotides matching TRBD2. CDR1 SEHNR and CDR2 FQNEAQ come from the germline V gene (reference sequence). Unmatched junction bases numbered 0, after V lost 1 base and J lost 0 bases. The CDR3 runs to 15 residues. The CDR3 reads CASSLGLADQETQYF. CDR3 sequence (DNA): TGTGCCAGCAGCTTAGGACTAGCGGACCAAGAGACCCAGTACTTC.

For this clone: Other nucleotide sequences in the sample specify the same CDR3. The CDR3 protein is CASSPSGYEQYF. DNA for the CDR3: TGCGCCAGCAGCCCAAGTGGCTACGAGCAGTACTTC. The V call is TRBV5-1, the J call TRBJ2-7; D is ambiguous. V lost 4 bases and J 3 bases, leaving 8 bases between the germline ends. This CDR3 is built from 12 residues. Germline V gene data show CDR1 as SGHRS and CDR2 as YFSETQ.

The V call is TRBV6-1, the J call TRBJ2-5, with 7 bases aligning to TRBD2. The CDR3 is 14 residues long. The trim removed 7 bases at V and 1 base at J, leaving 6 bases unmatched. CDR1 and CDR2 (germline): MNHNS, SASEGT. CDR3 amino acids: CASNGGILQETQYF. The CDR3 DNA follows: TGTGCCAGCAACGGGGGGATACTCCAAGAGACCCAGTACTTC.

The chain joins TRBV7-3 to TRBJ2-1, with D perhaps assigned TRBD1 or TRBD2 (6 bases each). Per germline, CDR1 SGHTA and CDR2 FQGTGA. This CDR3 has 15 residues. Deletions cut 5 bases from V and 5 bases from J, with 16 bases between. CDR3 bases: TGTGCCAGCAGCCCGGAGGGGGACGGGGACAATGAGCAGTTCTTC. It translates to CASSPEGDGDNEQFF.

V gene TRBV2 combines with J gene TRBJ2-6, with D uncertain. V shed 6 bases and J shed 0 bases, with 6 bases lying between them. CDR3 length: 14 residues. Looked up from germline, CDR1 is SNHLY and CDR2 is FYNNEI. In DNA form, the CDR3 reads TGTGCCAGCAGGACCCTCTCTGGGGCCAACGTCCTGACTTTC. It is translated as CASRTLSGANVLTF.

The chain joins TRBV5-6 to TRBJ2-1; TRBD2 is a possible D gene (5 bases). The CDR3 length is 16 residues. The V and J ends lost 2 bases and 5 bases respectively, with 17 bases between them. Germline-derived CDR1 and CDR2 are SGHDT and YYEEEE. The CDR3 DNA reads TGTGCCAGCAGCTTTTACGGCAGCGGCCTTAACAATGAGCAGTTCTTC. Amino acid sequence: CASSFYGSGLNNEQFF.

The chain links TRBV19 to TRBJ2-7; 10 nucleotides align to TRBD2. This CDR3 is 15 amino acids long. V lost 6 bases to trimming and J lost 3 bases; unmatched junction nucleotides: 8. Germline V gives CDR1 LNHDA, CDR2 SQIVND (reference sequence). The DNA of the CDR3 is TGTGCCAGTAGCCCTAGCGGGAGCGGGGGCTACGAGCAGTACTTC. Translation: CASSPSGSGGYEQYF.

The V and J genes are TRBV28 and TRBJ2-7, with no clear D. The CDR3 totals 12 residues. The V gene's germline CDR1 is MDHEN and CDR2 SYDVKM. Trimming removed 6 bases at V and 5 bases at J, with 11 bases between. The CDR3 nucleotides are TGTGCCAGCAGACCCGACATTCACGAGCAGTACTTC. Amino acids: CASRPDIHEQYF.

The CDR3, as DNA: TGTGCCAGCAGCATACGACTAGCGGGGTTGAGCTCCTACGAGCAGTACTTC. Residues: CASSIRLAGLSSYEQYF. V gene TRBV5-6 combines with J gene TRBJ2-7; 11 bases are a match to TRBD2. The CDR3 extends over 17 amino acids. Trimming took 4 bases from V and 0 from J; bases not matched to a gene: 9. Germline values: CDR1 SGHDT, CDR2 YYEEEE.

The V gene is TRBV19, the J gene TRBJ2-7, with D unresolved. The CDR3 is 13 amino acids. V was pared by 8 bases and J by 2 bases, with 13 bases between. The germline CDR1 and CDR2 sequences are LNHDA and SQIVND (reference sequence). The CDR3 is CASSLDGPYEQYF. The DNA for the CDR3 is TGTGCCAGTTCCTTAGACGGACCCTACGAGCAGTACTTC.

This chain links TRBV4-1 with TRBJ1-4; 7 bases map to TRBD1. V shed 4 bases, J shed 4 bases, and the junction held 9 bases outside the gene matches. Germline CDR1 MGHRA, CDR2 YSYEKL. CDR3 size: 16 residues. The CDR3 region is CASSLFIQGNNEKLFF. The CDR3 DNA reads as TGCGCCAGCAGCCTCTTTATACAGGGGAATAATGAAAAACTGTTTTTT.

The CDR3 spells CASSLGRGGVNEKLFF. CDR3 sequence (DNA): TGTGCCAGCAGCTTAGGCCGGGGGGGAGTTAATGAAAAACTGTTTTTT. The chain employs TRBV13 and TRBJ1-4, with D possibly TRBD1 on 5 matching bases. V lost 0 bases to trimming and J lost 4 bases, with 12 bases between them. The CDR3 is 16 residues long. Germline V gene lookup returns CDR1 PRHDT and CDR2 FYEKMQ (reference sequence).